Listed below are T cell receptor beta chains from one sample, sequenced in a study of blood T cell repertoires in COVID-19. This table comes from immunoSEQ multiplex PCR, and its TCRdb copy is limited to in-frame clones, with some not included. This table holds about 300,000 clones, around 83% found once. Sequenced input: peripheral blood. These receptors were obtained from a woman aged 45-59 years with acute or convalescent COVID-19. Each CDR3 is given with its conserved first and last residue. A D gene is named only where the DNA matches it firmly. Not every row has a clone size; where given, it reads once, few, many or a size class.

V gene	clone size	J gene	D gene	CDR3 protein	CDR3 DNA
TRBV12-3/TRBV12-4	few	TRBJ2-1	.	CASSFSSYNEQFF	TGTGCCAGCAGTTTTAGCAGTTACAATGAGCAGTTCTTC
TRBV5-6	once	TRBJ1-5	.	CASSPYRQGSNQPQHF	TGTGCCAGCAGCCCATATAGGCAGGGAAGCAATCAGCCCCAGCATTTT
TRBV19	.	TRBJ1-2	TRBD1	CASEQGTRNYGYTF	TGTGCCAGTGAACAGGGGACTCGTAACTATGGCTACACCTTC
TRBV10-3	.	TRBJ2-1	TRBD2	CAISTSGEGNEQFF	TGTGCCATCAGTACTAGCGGGGAGGGCAATGAGCAGTTCTTC
TRBV7-2	.	TRBJ1-5	TRBD1	CASSFPTGFGNQPQHF	TGTGCCAGCAGCTTCCCGACAGGGTTTGGCAATCAGCCCCAGCATTTT
TRBV12-2	few	TRBJ1-2	.	CASRLPQGKANYGYTF	TGTGCAAGTCGCTTACCTCAGGGTAAGGCTAACTATGGCTACACCTTC
TRBV6-5	.	TRBJ1-4	.	CASAGDNEKLFF	TGTGCCAGCGCAGGGGACAATGAAAAACTGTTTTTT
TRBV9	.	TRBJ1-1	.	CASSVVAGVNTEAFF	TGTGCCAGCAGCGTAGTAGCGGGGGTTAACACTGAAGCTTTCTTT
TRBV10-1	.	TRBJ1-2	.	CASSEQGMAGYTF	TGCGCCAGCAGTGAGCAGGGAATGGCTGGCTACACCTTC
TRBV6-6	.	TRBJ2-3	.	CASSRRIGQGPDTQYF	TGTGCCAGCAGTCGACGGATTGGGCAGGGGCCAGATACGCAGTATTTT
TRBV2	.	TRBJ2-5	TRBD1	CASSDIGRGREETQYF	TGTGCCAGCAGTGATATTGGCAGGGGGCGAGAAGAGACCCAGTACTTC
TRBV7-9	.	TRBJ2-2	.	CASSLGQGNTGELFF	TGTGCCAGCAGCTTAGGGCAGGGGAACACCGGGGAGCTGTTTTTT
TRBV9	.	TRBJ1-4	.	CASSVGSGGELFF	TGTGCCAGCAGCGTGGGGAGCGGGGGGGAACTGTTTTTT
TRBV5-4	.	TRBJ1-1	.	CASSSGGWGHPNTEAFF	TGTGCCAGCAGCTCTGGAGGGTGGGGCCACCCAAACACTGAAGCTTTCTTT
TRBV30	.	TRBJ1-2	TRBD1	CAWSKARGLGDYGYTF	TGTGCCTGGAGTAAGGCCAGGGGGCTGGGGGACTATGGCTACACCTTC
TRBV7-9	.	TRBJ1-1	TRBD1	CASSLVNQGALAFF	TGTGCCAGCAGCTTAGTTAACCAGGGGGCCCTCGCTTTCTTT
TRBV6-2/TRBV6-3	.	TRBJ2-3	.	CASSYGEDTQYF	TGTGCCAGCAGTTACGGGGAGGATACGCAGTATTTT
TRBV4-2	.	TRBJ1-1	.	CASSPHLRDIAEAFF	TGTGCCAGCAGTCCCCATCTTCGGGACATAGCTGAAGCTTTCTTT
TRBV7-2	.	TRBJ1-5	.	CASSFTGQPQHF	TGTGCCAGCAGCTTCACGGGGCAGCCCCAGCATTTT
TRBV6-5	.	TRBJ2-7	TRBD2	CASAKRESSDEQYF	TGTGCCAGTGCGAAGCGGGAATCATCGGACGAGCAGTACTTC
TRBV7-9	few	TRBJ1-6	.	CASSLPEQGGSPLHF	TGTGCCAGCAGCTTGCCCGAACAAGGGGGTTCACCCCTCCACTTT
TRBV6-5	.	TRBJ1-3	TRBD1	CASILGQGVGNTIYF	TGTGCCAGCATCCTGGGGCAGGGGGTTGGAAACACCATATATTTT
TRBV5-6	.	TRBJ1-6	.	CASSLLSGAWGPLHF	TGTGCCAGCAGCTTGTTATCAGGGGCTTGGGGACCCCTCCACTTT
TRBV5-1	once	TRBJ2-1	.	CASSPQGSASYNEQFF	TGCGCCAGCAGTCCCCAGGGGAGCGCTTCGTACAATGAGCAGTTCTTC
TRBV19	.	TRBJ1-2	.	CATLWGGSDGYTF	TGTGCCACCTTATGGGGGGGTTCGGATGGCTACACCTTC
TRBV10-3	few	TRBJ1-2	TRBD1	CAISDRTGTGYGYTF	TGTGCCATCAGTGATCGGACAGGGACCGGTTATGGCTACACCTTC
TRBV11-2	.	TRBJ1-2	.	CASSSEYGVRGYTF	TGTGCCAGCAGCTCAGAGTACGGAGTTAGGGGCTACACCTTC
TRBV2	.	TRBJ1-2	TRBD1	CASSEPTTGGAYGYTF	TGTGCCAGCAGTGAACCTACTACAGGGGGCGCATATGGCTACACCTTC
TRBV18	.	TRBJ1-1	.	CASSLGARSNTEAFF	TGTGCCAGCTCACTGGGCGCCAGATCGAACACTGAAGCTTTCTTT
TRBV11-2	.	TRBJ2-1	.	CASSLRGDIYNEQFF	TGTGCCAGCAGCTTACGCGGGGATATCTACAATGAGCAGTTCTTC
TRBV30	.	TRBJ1-5	TRBD1	CAWSGQVDQPQHF	TGTGCCTGGAGCGGACAGGTTGATCAGCCCCAGCATTTT
TRBV7-9	.	TRBJ1-2	TRBD1	CASSLANTGAGYTF	TGTGCCAGCAGCTTAGCGAACACAGGGGCTGGCTACACCTTC
TRBV7-2	.	TRBJ1-5	.	CASSFGTPRDNQPQHF	TGTGCCAGCAGCTTCGGGACACCTAGAGACAATCAGCCCCAGCATTTT
TRBV5-1	few	TRBJ2-7	.	CASSSGGTDAYEQYF	TGCGCCAGCAGCTCGGGGGGGACAGACGCCTACGAGCAGTACTTC
TRBV19	.	TRBJ1-1	TRBD1	CASSIGGGGPEAFF	TGTGCCAGTAGTATCGGAGGGGGCGGACCTGAAGCTTTCTTT
TRBV5-1	once	TRBJ2-1	TRBD2	CASSTGASGLDEQFF	TGCGCCAGCAGCACTGGTGCTAGCGGGCTCGATGAGCAGTTCTTC
TRBV30	.	TRBJ1-2	.	CAWSVLAGPYGYTF	TGTGCCTGGAGTGTACTGGCAGGGCCCTATGGCTACACCTTC